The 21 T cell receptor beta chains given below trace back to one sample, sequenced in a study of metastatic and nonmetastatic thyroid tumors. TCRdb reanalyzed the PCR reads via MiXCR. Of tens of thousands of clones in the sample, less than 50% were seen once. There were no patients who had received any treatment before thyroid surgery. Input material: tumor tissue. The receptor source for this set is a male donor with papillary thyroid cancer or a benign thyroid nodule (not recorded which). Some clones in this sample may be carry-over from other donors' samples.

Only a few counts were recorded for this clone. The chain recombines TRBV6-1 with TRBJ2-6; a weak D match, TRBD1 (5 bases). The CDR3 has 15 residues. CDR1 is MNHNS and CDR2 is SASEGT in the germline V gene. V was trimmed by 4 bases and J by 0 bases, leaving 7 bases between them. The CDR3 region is CASSGTNSGANVLTF. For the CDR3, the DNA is TGTGCCAGCAGTGGGACAAACTCTGGGGCCAACGTCCTGACTTTC.

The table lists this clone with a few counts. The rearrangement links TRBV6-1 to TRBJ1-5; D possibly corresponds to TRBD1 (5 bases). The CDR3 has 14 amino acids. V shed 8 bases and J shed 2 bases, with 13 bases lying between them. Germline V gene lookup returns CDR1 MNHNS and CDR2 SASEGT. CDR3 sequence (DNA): TGTGCCAGCGCAACCAGGGTAGGCAATCAGCCCCAGCATTTT. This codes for CASATRVGNQPQHF.

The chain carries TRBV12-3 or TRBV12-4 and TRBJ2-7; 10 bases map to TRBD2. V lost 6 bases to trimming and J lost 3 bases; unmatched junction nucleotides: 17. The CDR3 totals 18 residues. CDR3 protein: CASSDGTSERQEDYEQYV. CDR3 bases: TGTGCCAGCAGCGACGGGACTAGCGAACGCCAAGAGGACTACGAGCAGTACGTC.

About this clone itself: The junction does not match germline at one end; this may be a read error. This CDR3 reads CSSSPYFGANVLTF. The CDR3 bases are TGTTCCAGCAGCCCGTACTTTGGGGCCAACGTCCTGACTTTC. The rearrangement uses TRBV5-5 and TRBJ2-6, with D unclear. CDR3 length equals 14 residues. Germline V lookup: CDR1 SGHKS, CDR2 YYEKEE (reference sequence). Supplemented by reference TRBV5-5 and TRBJ2-6, the full variable domain reads DAGVTQSPTHLIKTRGQQVTLRCSPISGHKSVSWYQQVLGQGPQFIFQYYEKEERGRGNFPDRFSARQFPNYSSELNVNALLLGDSALYLCSSSPYFGANVLTFGAGSRLTVL.

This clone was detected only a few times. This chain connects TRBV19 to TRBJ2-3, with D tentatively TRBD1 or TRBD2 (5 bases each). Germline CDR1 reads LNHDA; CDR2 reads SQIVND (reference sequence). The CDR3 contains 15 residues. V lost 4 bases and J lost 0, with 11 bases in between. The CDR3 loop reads CASSRGPGSTDTQYF. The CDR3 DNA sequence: TGTGCCAGTAGTAGGGGACCGGGGAGCACAGATACGCAGTATTTT. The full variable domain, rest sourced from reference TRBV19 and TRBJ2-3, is DGGITQSPKYLFRKEGQNVTLSCEQNLNHDAMYWYRQDPGQGLRLIYYSQIVNDFQKGDIAEGYSVSREKKESFPLTVTSAQKNPTAFYLCASSRGPGSTDTQYFGPGTRLTVL.

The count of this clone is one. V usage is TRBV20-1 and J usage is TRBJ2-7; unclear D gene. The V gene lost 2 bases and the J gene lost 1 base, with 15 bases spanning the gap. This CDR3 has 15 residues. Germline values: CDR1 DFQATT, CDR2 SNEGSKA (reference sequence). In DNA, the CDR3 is TGCAGTGCTAGACCCTTTAGCAAGCCTTCCTACGAGCAGTACTTC. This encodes CSARPFSKPSYEQYF.

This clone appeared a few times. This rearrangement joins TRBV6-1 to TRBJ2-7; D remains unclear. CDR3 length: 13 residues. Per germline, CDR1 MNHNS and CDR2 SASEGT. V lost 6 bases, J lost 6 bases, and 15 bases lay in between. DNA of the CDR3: TGTGCCAGCAGCCCTCCGGCCCGGGCCGAGCAGTACTTC. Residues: CASSPPARAEQYF.

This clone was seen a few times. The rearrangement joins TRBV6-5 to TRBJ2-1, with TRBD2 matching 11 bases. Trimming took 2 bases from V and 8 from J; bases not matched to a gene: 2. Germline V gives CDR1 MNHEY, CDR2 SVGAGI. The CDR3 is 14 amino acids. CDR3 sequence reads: CASSYGTSGDEQFF. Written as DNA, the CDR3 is TGTGCCAGCAGTTACGGGACTAGCGGCGATGAGCAGTTCTTC.

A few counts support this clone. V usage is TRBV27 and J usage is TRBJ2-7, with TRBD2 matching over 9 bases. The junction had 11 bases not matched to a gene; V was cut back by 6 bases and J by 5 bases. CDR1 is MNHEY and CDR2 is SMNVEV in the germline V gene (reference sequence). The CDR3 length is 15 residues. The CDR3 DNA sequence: TGTGCCAGCAGCCCGGGGCTAGCGGGGACCCACGAGCAGTACTTC. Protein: CASSPGLAGTHEQYF.

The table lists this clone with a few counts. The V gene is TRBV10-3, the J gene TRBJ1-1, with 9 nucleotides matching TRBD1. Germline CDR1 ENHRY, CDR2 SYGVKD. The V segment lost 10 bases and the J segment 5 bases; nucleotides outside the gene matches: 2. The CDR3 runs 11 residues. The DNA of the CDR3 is TGTGCCAGCGGACAGGGGACTGAAGCTTTCTTT. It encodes CASGQGTEAFF.

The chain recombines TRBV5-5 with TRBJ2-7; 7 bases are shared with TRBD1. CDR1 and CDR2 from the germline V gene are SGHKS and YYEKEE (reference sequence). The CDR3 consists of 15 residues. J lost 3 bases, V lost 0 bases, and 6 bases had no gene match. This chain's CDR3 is CASSLGTGHYYEQYF. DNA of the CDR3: TGTGCCAGCAGCTTGGGGACAGGTCATTACTACGAGCAGTACTTC. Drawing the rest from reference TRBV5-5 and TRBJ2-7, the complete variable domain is DAGVTQSPTHLIKTRGQQVTLRCSPISGHKSVSWYQQVLGQGPQFIFQYYEKEERGRGNFPDRFSARQFPNYSSELNVNALLLGDSALYLCASSLGTGHYYEQYFGPGTRLTVT.

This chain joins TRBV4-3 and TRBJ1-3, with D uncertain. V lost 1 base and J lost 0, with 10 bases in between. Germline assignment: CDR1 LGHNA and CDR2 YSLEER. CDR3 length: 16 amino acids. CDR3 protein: CASSQARRLSGNTIYF. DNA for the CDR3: TGCGCCAGCAGCCAAGCGCGGCGGCTCTCTGGAAACACCATATATTTT.

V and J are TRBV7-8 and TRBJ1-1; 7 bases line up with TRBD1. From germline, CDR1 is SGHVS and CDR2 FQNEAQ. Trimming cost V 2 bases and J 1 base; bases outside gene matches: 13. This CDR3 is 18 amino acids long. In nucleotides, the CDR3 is TGTGCCAGCAGCTTACGGGTCCTAAACAGGGGACCGAACACTGAAGCTTTCTTT. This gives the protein CASSLRVLNRGPNTEAFF.

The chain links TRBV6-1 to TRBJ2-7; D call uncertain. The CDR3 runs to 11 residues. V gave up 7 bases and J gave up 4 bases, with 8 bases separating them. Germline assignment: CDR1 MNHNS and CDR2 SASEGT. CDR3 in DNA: TGTGCCAGCATGGAAATTTACGAGCAGTACTTC. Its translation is CASMEIYEQYF.

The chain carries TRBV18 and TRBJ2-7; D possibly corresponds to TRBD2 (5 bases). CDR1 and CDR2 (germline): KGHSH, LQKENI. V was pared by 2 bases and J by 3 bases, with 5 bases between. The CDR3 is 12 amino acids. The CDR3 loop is CASSPGSYEQYF. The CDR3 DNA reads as TGTGCCAGCTCACCAGGGAGCTACGAGCAGTACTTC.

The CDR3 here is CASSELEPSSGNTIYF. The CDR3 DNA reads TGTGCCAGCAGTGAACTTGAACCCAGCTCTGGAAACACCATATATTTT. The chain couples TRBV2 to TRBJ1-3; D call uncertain. CDR3 length: 16 residues. Germline V CDR1 and CDR2: SNHLY, FYNNEI. Deletions cut 2 bases from V and 0 bases from J, with 11 bases between.

The CDR3 here is CASSLYQGSYEQYF. DNA for the CDR3: TGTGCCAGCAGCTTATATCAGGGGTCCTACGAGCAGTACTTC. This chain links TRBV7-2 with TRBJ2-7; perhaps TRBD1 as D (6 bases). Trimming removed 2 bases at V and 1 base at J, with 9 bases between. Germline assignment: CDR1 SGHTA and CDR2 FQGNSA. The CDR3 spans 14 residues.

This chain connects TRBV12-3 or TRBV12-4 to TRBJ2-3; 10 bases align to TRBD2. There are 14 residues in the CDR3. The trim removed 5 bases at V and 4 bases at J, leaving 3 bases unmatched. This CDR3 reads CASSPGLAPDTQYF. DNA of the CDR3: TGTGCCAGCAGTCCGGGACTAGCGCCAGATACGCAGTATTTT.

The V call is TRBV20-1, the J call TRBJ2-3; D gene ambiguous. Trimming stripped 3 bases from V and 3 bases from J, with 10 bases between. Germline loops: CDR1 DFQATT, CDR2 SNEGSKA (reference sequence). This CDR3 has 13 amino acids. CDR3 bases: TGCAGTGCTAGCTGGTCTCAAACAGATACGCAGTATTTT. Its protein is CSASWSQTDTQYF.

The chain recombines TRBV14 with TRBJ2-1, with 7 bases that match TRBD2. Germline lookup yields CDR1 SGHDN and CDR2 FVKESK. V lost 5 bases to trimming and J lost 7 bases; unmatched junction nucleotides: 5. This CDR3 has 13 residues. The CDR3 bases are TGTGCCAGCAGCGTGGGAGGGCGAAATGAGCAGTTCTTC. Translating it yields CASSVGGRNEQFF.

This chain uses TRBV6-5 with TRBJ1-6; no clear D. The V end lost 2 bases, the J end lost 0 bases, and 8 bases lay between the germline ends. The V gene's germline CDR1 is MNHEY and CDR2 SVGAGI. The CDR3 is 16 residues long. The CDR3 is CASSYLPSSYNSPLHF. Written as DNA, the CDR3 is TGTGCCAGCAGTTACCTCCCGAGCTCCTATAATTCACCCCTCCACTTT.